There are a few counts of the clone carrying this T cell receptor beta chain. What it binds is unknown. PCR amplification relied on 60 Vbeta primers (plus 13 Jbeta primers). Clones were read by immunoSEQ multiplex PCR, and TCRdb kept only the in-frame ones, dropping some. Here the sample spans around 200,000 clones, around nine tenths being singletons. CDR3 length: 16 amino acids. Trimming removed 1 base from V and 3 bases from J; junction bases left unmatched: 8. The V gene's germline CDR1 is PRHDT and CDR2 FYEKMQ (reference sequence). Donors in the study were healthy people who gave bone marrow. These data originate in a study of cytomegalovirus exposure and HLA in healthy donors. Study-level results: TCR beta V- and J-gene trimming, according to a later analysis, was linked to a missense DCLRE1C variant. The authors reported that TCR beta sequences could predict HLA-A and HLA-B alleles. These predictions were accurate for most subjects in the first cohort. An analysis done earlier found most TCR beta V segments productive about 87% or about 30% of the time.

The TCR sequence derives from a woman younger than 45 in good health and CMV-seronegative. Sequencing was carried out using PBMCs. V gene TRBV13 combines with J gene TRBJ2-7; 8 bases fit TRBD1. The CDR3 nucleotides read TGTGCCAGCAGCTTAGTCCGGAAGACAGGGGACTACGAGCAGTACTTC. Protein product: CASSLVRKTGDYEQYF.